This T cell receptor (beta chain) came from a study of circulating CD8 cells and anti-PD-1 response in melanoma. By sample share, this clonotype is large. What it recognizes is unknown. Each library started from around 14 ng of total RNA using the QIAseq Immune Repertoire TCR panel. TCRdb re-analysed the reads in MiXCR, keeping a single row per CDR3 protein. Of 700 to 900 distinct CDR3 sequences listed, roughly 8% are singletons. The CDR3 covers 13 residues. The V gene lost 4 bases and the J gene lost 4 bases, with 10 bases spanning the gap. Germline V gene sequence: CDR1 LNHDA, CDR2 SQIVND (reference sequence). Sorting of live CD3+CD8+TCRalphabeta+ cells by PD-1 and/or TIGIT gave four subsets. Findings and limits, study-wide: DNEG was most diverse; TIGIT repertoires were least diverse. The cohort mixed treatment-naive and previously treated patients.

This chain links TRBV19 with TRBJ1-2; D may be TRBD1 (5 bases). The TCR was taken from a human donor with melanoma. The sequencing used CD8+ T cells from PBMCs, collected at baseline or after one month of anti-PD-1 therapy (not recorded which). The CDR3 DNA follows: TGTGCCAGTAGTACCGGGGCAGTCTATGGCTACACCTTC. It codes for CASSTGAVYGYTF.